Listed here are 9 T cell receptor beta chains from one sample, sequenced in a study of spatial heterogeneity in lung cancer. Which antigens these TCRs recognize remains unknown. TCRdb reanalysed the 5' RACE reads using MiXCR and keeps one entry per CDR3 protein. The data show approximately 9,600 distinct CDR3 sequences, with about 8.5% seen just once and over 15% held by the top ten. The time point here: sample taken at primary tumor resection. Study results and caveats: Counts of expanded intratumoral alpha and beta TCRs tracked tumor mutation counts.

The input for sequencing was lung tumor tissue, taken at surgery. The origin of the receptors is a male donor with early-stage non-small cell lung cancer.

At least ten counts were recorded for this clonotype. This chain links TRBV9 with TRBJ2-2, with 12 bases matching TRBD2. This CDR3 region has 16 residues. Germline-derived CDR1 and CDR2 are SGDLS and YYNGEE. J gave up 6 bases and V 1 base, and 4 bases lay outside the gene matches. The CDR3 coding sequence is TGTGCCAGCAGCGTACCTGGACTAGCGGGGTCCGGGGAGCTGTTTTTT. Protein product: CASSVPGLAGSGELFF.

The rearrangement uses TRBV7-9 and TRBJ2-2; D remains ambiguous. V lost 3 bases, J lost 5 bases, and 7 bases lay in between. From germline, CDR1 is SEHNR and CDR2 FQNEAQ (reference sequence). The CDR3 covers 13 residues. The CDR3 region has the DNA TGTGCCAGCAGCTTGAGTGGGACCGGGGAGCTGTTTTTT. It translates to CASSLSGTGELFF. The variable domain in full, with the rest retrieved from reference TRBV7-9 and TRBJ2-2, is DTGVSQNPRHKITKRGQNVTFRCDPISEHNRLYWYRQTLGQGPEFLTYFQNEAQLEKSRLLSDRFSAERPKGSFSTLEIQRTEQGDSAMYLCASSLSGTGELFFGEGSRLTVL.

This clonotype counts as medium-sized. The rearrangement uses TRBV28 and TRBJ1-1; a weak D match, TRBD1 (6 bases). CDR1 is MDHEN, CDR2 SYDVKM, per germline. The CDR3 covers 11 residues. Trimming shortened V by 6 bases and J by 11 bases, and 13 bases separated the two germline ends. CDR3 in DNA: TGTGCCAGCAGGAGGGACATAGTGGCTTTCTTT. Translation gives CASRRDIVAFF.

In its sample, this clonotype was seen a few times. V is TRBV4-1 and J is TRBJ1-5; D ambiguous. This CDR3 is 14 amino acids long. Trimming pared 1 base from V and 2 bases from J, leaving 6 bases between. The germline V gene has CDR1 MGHRA and CDR2 YSYEKL. CDR3 in amino acids: CASSQVGGNQPQHF. In DNA, the CDR3 is TGCGCCAGCAGCCAAGTTGGGGGCAATCAGCCCCAGCATTTT.

This clonotype is deemed large (0.1 to 1%). The V gene is TRBV5-1, the J gene TRBJ2-2; 10 bases align to TRBD2. CDR1 is SGHRS, CDR2 YFSETQ, per germline. The CDR3 length is 18 residues. With 0 bases clipped from V and 0 bases from J, the junction kept 5 bases outside the gene matches. The CDR3 sequence is CASSLGLAGAPNTGELFF. CDR3 nucleotides: TGCGCCAGCAGCTTGGGTCTAGCGGGGGCTCCGAACACCGGGGAGCTGTTTTTT.

This clonotype appeared many times. The chain links TRBV3-1 to TRBJ1-2; a weak D match, TRBD1 (6 bases). V dropped 4 bases and J dropped 6 bases, with 15 bases sitting between them. CDR3 length: 14 residues. Germline CDR1 LGHDT, CDR2 YNNKEL (reference sequence). CDR3 coding DNA: TGTGCCAGCAGCCCCAACCCCGGGGGGCATGGCTACACCTTC. This gives the protein CASSPNPGGHGYTF.

This clonotype was picked up many times. The chain has TRBV6-5 and TRBJ2-5, with 9 bases matching TRBD1. Germline CDR1 and CDR2: MNHEY and SVGAGI. The CDR3 spans 14 residues. The V gene end was trimmed by 5 bases and the J gene end by 5 bases; junction bases not matched to a gene: 6. The CDR3: CASSQQGAWETQYF. For the CDR3, the DNA is TGTGCCAGCAGTCAACAGGGGGCCTGGGAGACCCAGTACTTC.

In this sample, this clonotype turned up many times. The chain joins TRBV6-5 to TRBJ1-4; D uncertain. The CDR3 length is 13 residues. V lost 5 bases and J lost 4, with 8 bases in between. Germline CDR1 and CDR2: MNHEY and SVGAGI. DNA for the CDR3: TGTGCCAGCAGTCTAGACCATAATGAAAAACTGTTTTTT. It encodes CASSLDHNEKLFF.

The chain combines TRBV20-1 with TRBJ2-7, with 11 bases identical to TRBD2. The ends lost 6 bases at V and 5 bases at J; junction bases unmatched: 12. The CDR3 is 15 residues long. The germline CDR1 and CDR2 sequences are DFQATT and SNEGSKA (reference sequence). The CDR3 reads CSAPGYSGRDHEQYF. CDR3 nucleotides: TGCAGTGCCCCCGGGTATAGCGGGAGGGACCACGAGCAGTACTTC.